Listed below are T cell receptor beta chains from one sample, sequenced in a study of CD8 T cells in Susac syndrome. TCRdb redid the calling of the immunoSEQ multiplex PCR reads with MiXCR, one entry per CDR3 protein. The table lists approximately 160,000 distinct CDR3 sequences, over 85% of them singletons. Sequenced sample: CD4+ T cells from PBMCs. These receptor sequences come from a human donor with multiple sclerosis. The CDR3 runs from the conserved cysteine through the conserved F or W. The order of the fields is CDR3 protein, CDR3 DNA, D gene, J gene, clone size, V gene. The D gene is left open where the match is weak. Only part of the rows carry a size: once, few, many, or a class if the clone is expanded.

cdr3_aa: CASSLQLATETQYF
cdr3_nt: TGTGCCAGCAGCCTCCAACTAGCTACGGAGACCCAGTACTTC
d_call: .
j_call: TRBJ2-5
clone_size: .
v_call: TRBV5-4

cdr3_aa: CASSFSNRGQPQHF
cdr3_nt: TGTGCCAGCAGTTTCAGTAACAGGGGCCAGCCCCAGCATTTT
d_call: TRBD1
j_call: TRBJ1-5
clone_size: .
v_call: TRBV12-3/TRBV12-4

cdr3_aa: CSARDDGLSETQYF
cdr3_nt: TGCAGTGCTAGAGATGACGGACTAAGCGAGACCCAGTACTTC
d_call: .
j_call: TRBJ2-5
clone_size: .
v_call: TRBV20-1

cdr3_aa: CASSYSTGVNTIYF
cdr3_nt: TGTGCCAGCAGTTACTCGACCGGCGTAAACACCATATATTTT
d_call: .
j_call: TRBJ1-3
clone_size: .
v_call: TRBV6-5

cdr3_aa: CSVVPQQAGSYNEQFF
cdr3_nt: TGCAGCGTTGTGCCCCAGCAGGCCGGCTCCTACAATGAGCAGTTCTTC
d_call: .
j_call: TRBJ2-1
clone_size: .
v_call: TRBV29-1

cdr3_aa: CASSPRTGTGANVLTF
cdr3_nt: TGTGCCAGCAGCCCGCGGACAGGAACTGGGGCCAACGTCCTGACTTTC
d_call: TRBD1
j_call: TRBJ2-6
clone_size: .
v_call: TRBV7-6

cdr3_aa: CASRTGRSSGANVLTF
cdr3_nt: TGTGCCAGTCGGACGGGACGGAGCTCTGGGGCCAACGTCCTGACTTTC
d_call: .
j_call: TRBJ2-6
clone_size: few
v_call: TRBV6-1

cdr3_aa: CASGSPEGGQPQHF
cdr3_nt: TGTGCTAGTGGTTCACCCGAGGGGGGACAGCCCCAGCATTTT
d_call: .
j_call: TRBJ1-5
clone_size: .
v_call: TRBV12-5

cdr3_aa: CASSYTGAPDTQYF
cdr3_nt: TGTGCCAGCAGTTACACAGGGGCCCCAGATACGCAGTATTTT
d_call: TRBD1
j_call: TRBJ2-3
clone_size: .
v_call: TRBV25-1

cdr3_aa: CSARETTDTQYF
cdr3_nt: TGCAGTGCTAGGGAAACCACAGATACGCAGTATTTT
d_call: .
j_call: TRBJ2-3
clone_size: .
v_call: TRBV20-1

cdr3_aa: CASRDNLRGELFF
cdr3_nt: TGTGCCAGTAGGGACAACCTACGCGGGGAGCTGTTTTTT
d_call: .
j_call: TRBJ2-2
clone_size: .
v_call: TRBV19

cdr3_aa: CASGEGRRTDTQYF
cdr3_nt: TGTGCCAGCGGCGAGGGCAGGCGCACAGATACGCAGTATTTT
d_call: .
j_call: TRBJ2-3
clone_size: .
v_call: TRBV12-3/TRBV12-4

cdr3_aa: CAWSVLQGRYGELFF
cdr3_nt: TGTGCCTGGAGTGTCCTACAGGGGAGGTACGGGGAGCTGTTTTTT
d_call: .
j_call: TRBJ2-2
clone_size: once
v_call: TRBV30

cdr3_aa: CATSSFGGTEAFF
cdr3_nt: TGTGCCACCAGCTCCTTTGGTGGCACTGAAGCTTTCTTT
d_call: .
j_call: TRBJ1-1
clone_size: .
v_call: TRBV15

cdr3_aa: CASSLMVGSHEQYF
cdr3_nt: TGTGCCAGCAGCTTAATGGTAGGGTCCCACGAGCAGTACTTC
d_call: .
j_call: TRBJ2-7
clone_size: once
v_call: TRBV7-2

cdr3_aa: CASSLVSYEQYF
cdr3_nt: TGTGCCAGCAGTTTAGTCTCCTACGAGCAGTACTTC
d_call: .
j_call: TRBJ2-7
clone_size: few
v_call: TRBV7-2

cdr3_aa: CASRRTSGAGIEGEQYF
cdr3_nt: TGTGCCAGTAGACGGACTAGCGGGGCTGGAATCGAGGGCGAGCAGTACTTC
d_call: TRBD2
j_call: TRBJ2-7
clone_size: .
v_call: TRBV19

cdr3_aa: CASSEYNGDTQYF
cdr3_nt: TGTGCCAGCAGTGAATACAACGGGGATACGCAGTATTTT
d_call: .
j_call: TRBJ2-3
clone_size: .
v_call: TRBV25-1

cdr3_aa: CASSRGPSYEQYF
cdr3_nt: TGCGCCAGCAGCAGGGGGCCCTCCTACGAGCAGTACTTC
d_call: TRBD1
j_call: TRBJ2-7
clone_size: .
v_call: TRBV23-1

cdr3_aa: CASRITGTGVYGYTF
cdr3_nt: TGTGCCAGCAGGATTACCGGGACAGGCGTCTATGGCTACACCTTC
d_call: TRBD1
j_call: TRBJ1-2
clone_size: .
v_call: TRBV28

cdr3_aa: CASSLGTGSNQPQHF
cdr3_nt: TGCGCCAGCAGCTTGGGGACCGGGAGCAATCAGCCCCAGCATTTT
d_call: .
j_call: TRBJ1-5
clone_size: .
v_call: TRBV5-1

cdr3_aa: CASSYESSATYEQYF
cdr3_nt: TGTGCCAGCAGTTATGAGAGTAGCGCTACCTACGAGCAGTACTTC
d_call: .
j_call: TRBJ2-7
clone_size: .
v_call: TRBV2

cdr3_aa: CASSGGTARYSYEQYF
cdr3_nt: TGTGCCAGCAGTGGAGGGACAGCAAGGTATTCCTACGAGCAGTACTTC
d_call: TRBD1
j_call: TRBJ2-7
clone_size: .
v_call: TRBV2

cdr3_aa: CASSIWADLRGANVLTF
cdr3_nt: TGTGCCAGTAGTATCTGGGCGGACCTCCGGGGGGCCAACGTCCTGACTTTC
d_call: .
j_call: TRBJ2-6
clone_size: .
v_call: TRBV19

cdr3_aa: CASSDIQGSFYNEQFF
cdr3_nt: TGTGCCAGCAGTGACATACAGGGGTCGTTTTACAATGAGCAGTTCTTC
d_call: TRBD1
j_call: TRBJ2-1
clone_size: .
v_call: TRBV27

cdr3_aa: CASSRGLGNYEQYF
cdr3_nt: TGTGCCAGCAGCCGGGGACTAGGCAACTACGAGCAGTACTTC
d_call: TRBD2
j_call: TRBJ2-7
clone_size: .
v_call: TRBV4-2

cdr3_aa: CASSLDPLSSYEQYF
cdr3_nt: TGTGCCAGCAGCCTCGACCCCTTAAGCTCCTACGAGCAGTACTTC
d_call: .
j_call: TRBJ2-7
clone_size: .
v_call: TRBV28

cdr3_aa: CAWSVQHTSSYEQYF
cdr3_nt: TGTGCCTGGAGTGTACAGCATACGAGCTCCTACGAGCAGTACTTC
d_call: .
j_call: TRBJ2-7
clone_size: .
v_call: TRBV30

cdr3_aa: CASSVGTGETQYF
cdr3_nt: TGTGCCAGCAGCGTAGGAACAGGAGAGACCCAGTACTTC
d_call: .
j_call: TRBJ2-5
clone_size: .
v_call: TRBV9

cdr3_aa: CASSFPGSYGYTF
cdr3_nt: TGTGCCAGCAGCTTCCCAGGGTCCTATGGCTACACCTTC
d_call: .
j_call: TRBJ1-2
clone_size: .
v_call: TRBV7-2